A selection of T cell receptor beta chains follows, all from one sample in a study of T cells in Graves' hyperthyroidism and ophthalmopathy. TCRdb reprocessed the multiplex PCR reads via MiXCR and lists one record per CDR3 protein. The sample consists of roughly 200,000 distinct CDR3 sequences, around 20% of them appearing once. Sample: blood. Every receptor here comes from a man aged 40-50 years with Graves' hyperthyroidism. CDR3s include the opening cysteine and the closing phenylalanine or tryptophan. Each record gives: D gene, clone size, V gene, CDR3 length, J gene, CDR3 protein, CDR3 DNA. A D gene is named only where the DNA matches it firmly. Where a row states a size, it is once, few, many or the class of an expanded clone; other rows omit it.

NA	many	TRBV20-1	13	TRBJ1-1	CSASKVRGTEAFF	TGCAGTGCTAGCAAGGTTCGGGGGACTGAAGCTTTCTTT
NA	few	TRBV7-9	12	TRBJ1-5	CASSLAQGTQHF	TGTGCCAGCAGCTTAGCTCAGGGTACCCAGCATTTT
TRBD2	NA	TRBV20-1	14	TRBJ2-7	CSARGSSGRGEQYF	TGCAGTGCTAGAGGTTCTAGCGGGAGGGGGGAGCAGTACTTC
TRBD1	many	TRBV29-1	13	TRBJ2-7	CSVARGLHGEQYF	TGCAGCGTTGCGAGGGGGCTGCATGGCGAGCAGTACTTC
TRBD1	NA	TRBV7-3	16	TRBJ1-6	CASSLGQAKLGSPLHF	TGTGCCAGCAGCTTGGGACAGGCGAAGTTAGGTTCACCCCTCCACTTT
NA	many	TRBV29-1	15	TRBJ1-2	CSVDRDPGANYGYTF	TGCAGCGTTGACCGGGACCCAGGGGCCAACTATGGCTACACCTTC
TRBD1	few	TRBV7-9	14	TRBJ1-1	CASSGDRGKRVAFF	TGTGCCAGCAGCGGGGACAGGGGGAAAAGGGTAGCTTTCTTT
TRBD1	many	TRBV10-1	13	TRBJ2-3	CAKTGLLPDTQYF	TGCGCCAAGACAGGGCTCTTGCCAGATACGCAGTATTTT
NA	many	TRBV20-1	13	TRBJ1-3	CSAPGDSGNTIYF	TGCAGTGCCCCAGGAGACTCTGGAAACACCATATATTTT
NA	many	TRBV12-3/TRBV12-4	14	TRBJ2-1	CASSFGGRNNEQFF	TGTGCCAGCAGTTTCGGTGGCAGAAACAATGAGCAGTTCTTC
NA	many	TRBV9	15	TRBJ2-7	CASSVSFLVGYEQYF	TGTGCCAGCAGCGTTTCCTTCTTGGTGGGGTACGAGCAGTACTTC
NA	NA	TRBV5-4	15	TRBJ2-7	CTSSSGSDRTGEQYF	TGTACCAGCAGCTCCGGTTCCGACAGAACGGGAGAGCAGTACTTC
NA	many	TRBV7-2	15	TRBJ2-1	CASSRDLTGHNEQFF	TGTGCCAGCAGCCGGGACCTAACGGGCCACAATGAGCAGTTCTTC
NA	many	TRBV7-7	16	TRBJ2-2	CASSPRGTVGTGELFF	TGTGCTAGCAGCCCCCGCGGGACAGTCGGCACCGGGGAGCTGTTTTTT
TRBD1	many	TRBV20-1	12	TRBJ2-4	CSARGTVGIQYF	TGCAGTGCTAGGGGGACAGTTGGCATTCAGTACTTC
NA	many	TRBV29-1	13	TRBJ2-7	CSVDTGGRYEQYF	TGCAGCGTTGATACGGGGGGCAGGTACGAGCAGTACTTC
TRBD1	many	TRBV20-1	15	TRBJ1-1	CSARELGTGNTEAFF	TGCAGTGCTAGGGAACTCGGGACAGGGAACACTGAAGCTTTCTTT
TRBD1	NA	TRBV19	16	TRBJ2-7	CASSTGIGQGLNEQYF	TGTGCCAGTAGTACTGGAATAGGACAGGGGCTAAACGAGCAGTACTTC
TRBD2	many	TRBV28	13	TRBJ2-7	CASGSGGETEQYF	TGTGCCAGCGGTAGCGGGGGGGAAACCGAGCAGTACTTC
TRBD1	few	TRBV5-8	14	TRBJ2-3	CASRKGTEGDTQYF	TGTGCCAGCAGGAAAGGGACAGAGGGAGATACGCAGTATTTT
TRBD1	few	TRBV5-4	16	TRBJ2-7	CASRPGTGLGTYEQYF	TGTGCCAGCAGGCCCGGGACAGGGCTTGGGACCTACGAGCAGTACTTC
NA	many	TRBV3-1	15	TRBJ1-2	CASSAFDSSTYGYTF	TGTGCCAGCAGCGCCTTTGACAGTTCCACATATGGCTACACCTTC
NA	many	TRBV28	17	TRBJ2-7	CASSLDRLRGLTHEQYF	TGTGCCAGCAGTTTAGATCGGCTTCGGGGGCTTACCCACGAGCAGTACTTC
TRBD1	many	TRBV28	13	TRBJ2-7	CASSGTGYYEQYF	TGTGCCAGCAGCGGGACAGGGTACTACGAGCAGTACTTC
TRBD2	NA	TRBV28	20	TRBJ2-5	CASSLWTPSGGAYEVETQYF	TGTGCCAGCAGTTTATGGACCCCTAGCGGGGGGGCTTATGAGGTAGAGACCCAGTACTTC
TRBD2	NA	TRBV5-1	15	TRBJ2-3	CASSPSGRDTDTQYF	TGCGCCAGCAGCCCGAGCGGGAGAGACACAGATACGCAGTATTTT
NA	once	TRBV11-2	17	TRBJ2-3	CASSLDPGRGITDTQYF	TGTGCCAGCAGCTTAGACCCGGGGAGGGGGATCACAGATACGCAGTATTTT
NA	NA	TRBV13	13	TRBJ2-1	CASTASGLDEQFF	TGTGCCAGCACCGCTTCCGGTTTGGATGAGCAGTTCTTC
TRBD1	NA	TRBV10-3	15	TRBJ2-3	CAIKGTGGPTHTQYF	TGTGCCATCAAAGGGACAGGGGGTCCCACTCATACGCAGTATTTT
NA	many	TRBV27	13	TRBJ1-1	CASSLGEATEAFF	TGTGCCAGCAGTTTGGGGGAGGCTACTGAAGCTTTCTTT
NA	large	TRBV11-3	16	TRBJ2-2	CASSLDQGTNTGELFF	TGTGCCAGCAGCTTAGATCAGGGGACGAACACCGGGGAGCTGTTTTTT
TRBD1	many	TRBV2	13	TRBJ2-7	CASGGRGLYEQYF	TGTGCCAGCGGGGGCAGGGGGCTCTACGAGCAGTACTTC
NA	many	TRBV2	15	TRBJ1-5	CASSRQDYSNQPQHF	TGTGCCAGCAGTAGACAGGATTATAGCAATCAGCCCCAGCATTTT
TRBD2	many	TRBV4-2	16	TRBJ2-7	CASSQESAGAFYEQYF	TGTGCCAGCAGCCAAGAATCAGCGGGGGCCTTCTACGAGCAGTACTTC
TRBD2	NA	TRBV11-2	15	TRBJ2-3	CASSQTSGGADTQYF	TGTGCCAGCAGCCAAACCTCGGGGGGGGCCGATACGCAGTATTTT
NA	many	TRBV6-2/TRBV6-3	14	TRBJ1-1	CASSYSGSNTEAFF	TGTGCCAGCAGTTACTCGGGCAGCAACACTGAAGCTTTCTTT
NA	many	TRBV20-1	14	TRBJ2-7	CSARDQLLGNEQYF	TGCAGTGCTAGAGATCAATTACTGGGGAACGAGCAGTACTTC
TRBD2	few	TRBV7-3	15	TRBJ2-7	CASSRLAGGLYEQYF	TGTGCCAGCAGCCGACTAGCGGGGGGACTCTACGAGCAGTACTTC
NA	many	TRBV20-1	13	TRBJ1-2	CSARATAHYGYTF	TGCAGTGCTAGAGCGACAGCGCACTATGGCTACACCTTC
TRBD1	many	TRBV4-1	14	TRBJ1-2	CASSRDRGGFGYTF	TGCGCCAGCAGCCGCGACAGGGGAGGGTTTGGCTACACCTTC
TRBD1	many	TRBV24-1	15	TRBJ2-1	CATSDPGQVRGEQFF	TGTGCCACCAGTGACCCGGGACAGGTTAGGGGTGAGCAGTTCTTC
TRBD1	NA	TRBV29-1	14	TRBJ2-7	CSVEDGNRGYEQYF	TGCAGCGTTGAAGACGGAAACAGGGGCTACGAGCAGTACTTC
NA	NA	TRBV5-6	14	TRBJ2-1	CASSLDEAGNEQFF	TGTGCCAGCAGCTTGGATGAGGCGGGCAATGAGCAGTTCTTC
TRBD2	many	TRBV6-2/TRBV6-3	15	TRBJ2-7	CASRSSAGSSYEQYF	TGTGCCAGCAGGTCCTCAGCGGGGAGCTCCTACGAGCAGTACTTC